Shown below are 5 T cell receptor beta chains from a single sample sequenced in a study of cytomegalovirus exposure and HLA in healthy donors. The table came from immunoSEQ multiplex PCR; TCRdb's copy has only in-frame clones and leaves some out. The table has more than 140,000 clones, roughly 89% seen once; the top ten hold 3% to 3.5%. The sample consisted of PBMCs. The receptors come from a woman aged 18-35 years in good health and CMV-seropositive.

The genes are TRBV19 and TRBJ2-1; 12 nucleotides line up with TRBD2. Germline lookup yields CDR1 LNHDA and CDR2 SQIVND (reference sequence). The CDR3 runs 16 residues. The ends lost 3 bases at V and 7 bases at J; junction bases unmatched: 7. The CDR3 DNA reads as TGTGCCAGTAGTATCAGAAGACTAGCGGGAGTGAATGAGCAGTTCTTC. It is translated as CASSIRRLAGVNEQFF.

This clone came up a few times. The chain recombines TRBV7-8 with TRBJ2-7; 14 nucleotides match TRBD2. Trimming cost V 5 bases and J 2 bases; bases outside gene matches: 11. The CDR3 sequence is 18 residues long. Germline CDR1 reads SGHVS; CDR2 reads FQNEAQ. The CDR3 is CASSRGLAGGLGAYEQYF. The CDR3, as DNA: TGTGCCAGCAGCCGAGGACTAGCGGGAGGCCTTGGGGCCTACGAGCAGTACTTC.

This chain connects TRBV5-6 to TRBJ2-1; D uncertain. The CDR3 length is 11 residues. Trimming left V 2 bases short and J 9 bases short, with 6 bases between. Germline V gives CDR1 SGHDT, CDR2 YYEEEE. The CDR3 protein is CASSFSSEQFF. The CDR3 DNA reads as TGTGCCAGCAGCTTTAGCAGTGAGCAGTTCTTC.

The genes are TRBV29-1 and TRBJ1-4, with 9 nucleotides matching TRBD1. CDR3 length equals 14 residues. Germline lookup yields CDR1 SQVTM and CDR2 ANQGSEA. The J segment lost 7 bases and the V segment lost 4 bases, leaving 7 bases of the junction unmatched. The DNA for the CDR3 is TGCAGCGTTGGGTACAGGGGGCGGGGTGAAAAACTGTTTTTT. Translating it yields CSVGYRGRGEKLFF.

This clone appeared once. The V call is TRBV18, the J call TRBJ1-2; D gene uncertain. The CDR3 runs 15 residues. Germline values: CDR1 KGHSH, CDR2 LQKENI. Trimming took off 1 base at V and 2 bases at J, with 11 bases between the two ends. As DNA, the CDR3 is TGTGCCAGCTCACCACTCAACGAGGTCAACTATGGCTACACCTTC. It is translated as CASSPLNEVNYGYTF.